The 4 T cell receptor beta chains given below trace back to one sample, sequenced in a study of T cells in Graves' hyperthyroidism and ophthalmopathy. Amplified TCR beta CDR3 regions derived from RNA transcripts. The TCR CDR3 was amplified in a first-round RT-PCR using the HTBI primer set. Each CDR3 protein gets one entry after TCRdb re-called the multiplex PCR reads with MiXCR. The data hold some 650,000 distinct CDR3 sequences, with 16% observed a single time. The specimen sequenced was blood. These receptors all stem from a woman aged 35 to 49 with Graves' ophthalmopathy.

This chain joins TRBV6-1 and TRBJ2-5; D could derive from TRBD1 or TRBD2 (5 bases each). V lost 6 bases to trimming and J lost 4 bases, with 12 bases between them. The CDR3 has 13 amino acids. Germline V lookup: CDR1 MNHNS, CDR2 SASEGT. Here the CDR3 reads CASRKGSTETQYF. The CDR3 nucleotides are TGTGCCAGCAGAAAGGGGAGCACAGAGACCCAGTACTTC.

The rearrangement joins TRBV29-1 to TRBJ2-1; D might be TRBD2 (5 bases). With 4 bases removed from V and 9 bases from J, the gap between germline ends came to 10 bases. This CDR3 comprises 11 residues. In germline, CDR1 is SQVTM, CDR2 ANQGSEA. The chain's CDR3 is CSVGGQAEQFF. CDR3 coding DNA: TGCAGCGTTGGAGGGCAGGCTGAGCAGTTCTTC.

The J gene is TRBJ1-2, the V gene TRBV11-2; a weak D match, TRBD1 (5 bases). The ends were cut back, 5 bases at V and 1 base at J, with 11 bases in the middle. Germline-derived CDR1 and CDR2 are SGHAT and FQNNGV. This CDR3 has 14 residues. The CDR3: CASSQVGDNYGYTF. CDR3 DNA: TGTGCCAGCAGCCAGGTGGGGGATAACTATGGCTACACCTTC.

The gene calls are TRBV6-1 and TRBJ1-2, with 9 bases lining up with TRBD1. The CDR3 loop spans 14 amino acids. Unmatched junction bases numbered 4, after V lost 3 bases and J lost 5 bases. Germline lookup yields CDR1 MNHNS and CDR2 SASEGT. Here the CDR3 reads CASSDTGGGYGYTF. As DNA, the CDR3 is TGTGCCAGCAGTGACACAGGGGGCGGATATGGCTACACCTTC.